These 17 T cell receptor beta chains originate from one sample sequenced in a study of metastatic and nonmetastatic thyroid tumors. TCRdb reprocessed the PCR reads via MiXCR. The data contain around 4,300 clones, over 35% of them singletons. Each patient went into thyroid surgery without having received any treatment. The sequenced sample consisted of tumor tissue. These TCRs come from a male donor with papillary thyroid cancer or a benign thyroid nodule (not recorded which). Some clones in this sample may be carry-over from other donors' samples.

V and J are TRBV28 and TRBJ1-6; D ambiguous. The germline V gene encodes CDR1 MDHEN and CDR2 SYDVKM. V was clipped by 1 base and J by 0 bases, with 4 bases between them. The CDR3 totals 15 residues. This CDR3 is CASSLFSSYNSPLHF. The CDR3 DNA sequence: TGTGCCAGCAGTTTATTCAGCTCCTATAATTCACCCCTCCACTTT.

This clone was counted only a few times. The genes are TRBV7-2 and TRBJ2-1, with 7 bases matching TRBD2. The germline gives CDR1 SGHTA, CDR2 FQGNSA. The CDR3 has 14 amino acids. With V trimmed by 3 bases and J by 3 bases, 2 bases remained unmatched. The DNA of the CDR3 is TGTGCCAGCAGCTTGGCGGGAGTCTACAATGAGCAGTTCTTC. This codes for CASSLAGVYNEQFF.

The CDR3 reads CASNVQGTAKNIQYF. CDR3 DNA sequence: TGTGCCAGCAACGTTCAGGGAACCGCCAAAAACATTCAGTACTTC. The chain recombines TRBV28 with TRBJ2-4, with a tentative D call TRBD1 (5 bases). This CDR3 region has 15 residues. Per the germline V gene, CDR1 is MDHEN and CDR2 is SYDVKM. Trimming pared 7 bases from V and 1 base from J, leaving 14 bases between. Variable domain in full (rest from reference TRBV28 and TRBJ2-4): DVKVTQSSRYLVKRTGEKVFLECVQDMDHENMFWYRQDPGLGLRLIYFSYDVKMKEKGDIPEGYSVSREKKERFSLILESASTNQTSMYLCASNVQGTAKNIQYFGAGTRLSVL.

V gene TRBV7-2 combines with J gene TRBJ1-1; 7 nucleotides match TRBD1. The length of the CDR3 is 17 residues. In germline, CDR1 is SGHTA, CDR2 FQGNSA. Losses at the gene ends were 0 bases for V and 1 base for J; bases not matched to a gene: 8. CDR3 DNA: TGTGCCAGCAGCTTAGCTTACAGGGGCAAACGGAACACTGAAGCTTTCTTT. Protein product: CASSLAYRGKRNTEAFF.

This clone was seen only a few times. V usage is TRBV19 and J usage is TRBJ2-1; D may be TRBD2 (6 bases). CDR1 LNHDA and CDR2 SQIVND come from the germline V gene (reference sequence). The CDR3 has 14 amino acids. Trimming removed 3 bases at V and 4 bases at J, with 10 bases between. CDR3 bases: TGTGCCAGTAGTATTAGCGGTCGGTACAATGAGCAGTTCTTC. Amino acids: CASSISGRYNEQFF. Based on the CDR3 plus reference TRBV19 and TRBJ2-1, the full variable domain is DGGITQSPKYLFRKEGQNVTLSCEQNLNHDAMYWYRQDPGQGLRLIYYSQIVNDFQKGDIAEGYSVSREKKESFPLTVTSAQKNPTAFYLCASSISGRYNEQFFGPGTRLTVL.

The J gene is TRBJ2-7, the V gene TRBV19; D is unresolved. Trimming removed 6 bases at V and 1 base at J, with 4 bases between. Germline CDR1 and CDR2: LNHDA and SQIVND (reference sequence). The CDR3 is made up of 11 amino acids. The chain's CDR3 is CASSGSYEQYF. The CDR3 nucleotides read TGTGCCAGTAGCGGTTCCTACGAGCAGTACTTC.

This rearrangement joins TRBV11-1 to TRBJ2-7, with D unresolved. The CDR3 consists of 16 residues. CDR1 and CDR2 from the germline V gene are SGHAT and FQDESV (reference sequence). The V end lost 5 bases, the J end lost 0 bases, and 17 bases lay between the germline ends. CDR3 sequence reads: CASSPLGRWSSYEQYF. For the CDR3, the DNA is TGTGCCAGCAGCCCGTTAGGTCGGTGGAGCTCCTACGAGCAGTACTTC.

The J gene is TRBJ2-7, the V gene TRBV12-3 or TRBV12-4; D is unresolved. The CDR3 covers 14 residues. V lost 10 bases, J lost 5 bases, and 21 bases lay in between. CDR3 coding DNA: TGTGCCATCAGCCCCTCCTACGGTGGTGACGAGCAGTACTTC. Residues: CAISPSYGGDEQYF.

The rearrangement links TRBV5-1 to TRBJ2-1; no clear D gene. Trimming pared 4 bases from V and 7 bases from J, leaving 9 bases between. This CDR3 spans 12 amino acids. CDR1 SGHRS and CDR2 YFSETQ come from the germline V gene. For the CDR3, the DNA is TGCGCCAGCAGCCTGGTAGAGAATGAGCAGTTCTTC. Translated, it gives CASSLVENEQFF.

V usage is TRBV18 and J usage is TRBJ1-1; tentative D call: TRBD1 (5 bases). V was pared by 2 bases and J by 6 bases, with 16 bases between. CDR3 length: 15 amino acids. CDR1 is KGHSH and CDR2 is LQKENI in the germline V gene. The CDR3 DNA reads TGTGCCAGCTCACCAAACCTCGAGGCGGGGCCTGAAGCTTTCTTT. It yields the protein CASSPNLEAGPEAFF.

The gene calls are TRBV6-5 and TRBJ1-2; weak D call: TRBD1 (5 bases). V was trimmed by 1 base and J by 2 bases, leaving 11 bases between them. Germline V gene data show CDR1 as MNHEY and CDR2 as SVGAGI. The CDR3 is made up of 15 amino acids. The CDR3 DNA reads TGTGCCAGCAGTTACTACAGAACAGGAAACTATGGCTACACCTTC. It yields the protein CASSYYRTGNYGYTF.

This clone was picked up a small number of times. The chain recombines TRBV28 with TRBJ2-7, with D tentatively TRBD1 (6 bases). The CDR3 is made up of 13 amino acids. In germline, CDR1 is MDHEN, CDR2 SYDVKM. Trimming shortened V by 5 bases and J by 5 bases, and 13 bases separated the two germline ends. DNA of the CDR3: TGTGCCAGCAGTCCACAGGGTACCCACGAGCAGTACTTC. Protein: CASSPQGTHEQYF.

As to this clone: The same CDR3 also results from other DNA sequences found in this sample. The chain employs TRBV6-4 and TRBJ2-3; D remains ambiguous. Trimming pared 2 bases from V and 0 bases from J, leaving 3 bases between. From germline, CDR1 is MRHNA and CDR2 SNTAGT. The CDR3 consists of 13 residues. CDR3 amino acids: CASSDGSTDTQYF. CDR3 coding DNA: TGTGCCAGCAGTGACGGCAGCACAGATACGCAGTATTTT.

This clone showed up just once. The rearrangement joins TRBV11-2 to TRBJ1-3; no clear D. The germline V gene encodes CDR1 SGHAT and CDR2 FQNNGV. With 5 bases removed from V and 4 bases from J, the gap between germline ends came to 6 bases. This CDR3 is built from 12 residues. CDR3 in DNA: TGTGCCAGCAGCCAACAGGGAAACACCATATATTTT. This codes for CASSQQGNTIYF.

The rearrangement links TRBV20-1 to TRBJ1-1; D is ambiguous. CDR3 length equals 12 residues. V was cut by 1 base and J by 5 bases, with 8 bases left in between. Germline CDR1 DFQATT, CDR2 SNEGSKA (reference sequence). The chain's CDR3 is CSARVVGTEAFF. CDR3 sequence (DNA): TGCAGTGCTAGAGTAGTAGGGACTGAAGCTTTCTTT.

The chain has TRBV28 and TRBJ2-7; a possible D gene is TRBD2 (5 bases). The CDR3 length is 12 residues. Germline lookup yields CDR1 MDHEN and CDR2 SYDVKM. V was trimmed by 3 bases and J by 6 bases, leaving 9 bases between them. CDR3 nucleotides: TGTGCCAGCAGTTTGAGGACTTCCGAGCAGTACTTC. This codes for CASSLRTSEQYF.

The chain has TRBV4-3 and TRBJ1-1; D uncertain. The CDR3 is made up of 14 amino acids. From germline, CDR1 is LGHNA and CDR2 YSLEER. Trimming pared 0 bases from V and 11 bases from J, leaving 16 bases between. The CDR3 loop reads CASSQDIWASLAFF. Here the CDR3 DNA reads TGCGCCAGCAGCCAAGACATTTGGGCCTCTTTGGCTTTCTTT.